These 5 T cell receptor beta chains originate from one sample sequenced in a study of blood T cell repertoires in COVID-19. Only in-frame clones appear in the TCRdb table, and some are missing; sequencing was by immunoSEQ multiplex PCR. Among roughly 180,000 clones, approximately 83% were seen once, and the ten largest hold 8% to 10%. Sequencing used peripheral blood. These receptors all stem from a man between 60 and 75 years old with acute or convalescent COVID-19.

This clone was counted a few times. The gene calls are TRBV5-4 and TRBJ2-1, with TRBD2 identical over 10 bases. In germline, CDR1 is SGHNT, CDR2 YYREEE (reference sequence). This CDR3 comprises 17 residues. V was clipped by 4 bases and J by 12 bases; unmatched bases: 19. Written as DNA, the CDR3 is TGTGCCAGCAGCCCGGGGGTCAGCGGGAGGGGTATGGGACGGCAGTTCTTC. It specifies CASSPGVSGRGMGRQFF.

This clone was detected only once. The V and J genes are TRBV6-1 and TRBJ1-5; D is perhaps TRBD1 (5 bases). The CDR3 consists of 14 residues. The V end lost 3 bases, the J end lost 7 bases, and 13 bases lay between the germline ends. Germline assignment: CDR1 MNHNS and CDR2 SASEGT. For the CDR3, the DNA is TGTGCCAGCAGTGAGAATAGGGGAGGACAGCCCCAGCATTTT. This translates into CASSENRGGQPQHF.

The chain couples TRBV5-4 to TRBJ2-2; 14 positions match TRBD2. The CDR3 length is 18 residues. Germline V gene sequence: CDR1 SGHNT, CDR2 YYREEE (reference sequence). Trimming took 5 bases from V and 4 from J; bases not matched to a gene: 10. CDR3 coding DNA: TGTGCCAGCAGGTCCGGGACTAGCGGGAGTCGGGGCACCGGGGAGCTGTTTTTT. Translation gives CASRSGTSGSRGTGELFF. Full variable domain (missing parts from reference TRBV5-4 and TRBJ2-2): ETGVTQSPTHLIKTRGQQVTLRCSSQSGHNTVSWYQQALGQGPQFIFQYYREEENGRGNFPPRFSGLQFPNYSSELNVNALELDDSALYLCASRSGTSGSRGTGELFFGEGSRLTVL.

This chain uses TRBV7-8 with TRBJ1-1; D is possibly TRBD1 (6 bases). The CDR3 sequence is 15 residues long. Trimming removed 4 bases at V and 3 bases at J, with 15 bases between. Germline V gene sequence: CDR1 SGHVS, CDR2 FQNEAQ. CDR3: CASSSLGGAYTEAFF. The CDR3 nucleotides are TGTGCCAGCAGCTCCCTTGGGGGGGCCTACACTGAAGCTTTCTTT.

This chain connects TRBV28 to TRBJ1-3; the match to TRBD1 covers 7 bases. This CDR3 is built from 15 residues. V shed 6 bases, J shed 4 bases, and the junction held 9 bases outside the gene matches. The germline gives CDR1 MDHEN, CDR2 SYDVKM. The CDR3 region has the DNA TGTGCCAGCAGCCCCGGCGGGACAGTAGGAAACACCATATATTTT. As protein: CASSPGGTVGNTIYF.